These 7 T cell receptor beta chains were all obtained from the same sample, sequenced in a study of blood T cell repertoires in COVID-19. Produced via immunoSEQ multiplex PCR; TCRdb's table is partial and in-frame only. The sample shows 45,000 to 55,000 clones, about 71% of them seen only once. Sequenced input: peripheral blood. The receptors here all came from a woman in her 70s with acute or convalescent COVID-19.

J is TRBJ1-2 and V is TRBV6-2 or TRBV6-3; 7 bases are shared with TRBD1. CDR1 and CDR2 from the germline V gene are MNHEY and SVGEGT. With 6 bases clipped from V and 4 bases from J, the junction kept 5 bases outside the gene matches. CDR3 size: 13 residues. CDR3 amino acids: CASSFNRGYGYTF. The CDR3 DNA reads TGTGCCAGCAGCTTTAACAGGGGCTATGGCTACACCTTC.

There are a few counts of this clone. The CDR3 sequence is CASSTIPLRDRSSPLHF. The CDR3, as DNA: TGTGCCAGCAGTACTATCCCACTCCGGGACAGATCTTCACCCCTCCACTTT. This chain connects TRBV28 to TRBJ1-6, with 7 positions matching TRBD1. The V gene's germline CDR1 is MDHEN and CDR2 SYDVKM. After removal of 5 bases from V and 9 bases from J, the junction contained 16 bases not matched to a gene. The CDR3 length is 17 residues.

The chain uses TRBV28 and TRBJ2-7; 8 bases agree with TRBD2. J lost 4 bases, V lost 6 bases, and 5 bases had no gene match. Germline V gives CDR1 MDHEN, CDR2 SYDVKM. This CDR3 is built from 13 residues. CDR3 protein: CASRASGFYEQYF. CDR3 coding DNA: TGTGCCAGCAGGGCTAGCGGGTTTTACGAGCAGTACTTC.

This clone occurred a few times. In nucleotides, the CDR3 is TGTGCCAGCAGTGATGGGCTAGCGGGAGTATACCCCTACGAGCAGTACTTC. Encoded protein: CASSDGLAGVYPYEQYF. This rearrangement joins TRBV6-1 to TRBJ2-7, with 10 bases identical to TRBD2. The CDR3 runs 17 residues. Trimming cost V 3 bases and J 2 bases; bases outside gene matches: 10. Germline assignment: CDR1 MNHNS and CDR2 SASEGT.

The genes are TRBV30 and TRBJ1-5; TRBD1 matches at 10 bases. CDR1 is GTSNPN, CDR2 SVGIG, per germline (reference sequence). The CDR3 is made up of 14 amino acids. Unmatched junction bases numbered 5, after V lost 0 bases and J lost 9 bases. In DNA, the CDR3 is TGTGCCTGGAGTGTAGGGGACAGGGGATTGCCCCAGCATTTT. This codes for CAWSVGDRGLPQHF.

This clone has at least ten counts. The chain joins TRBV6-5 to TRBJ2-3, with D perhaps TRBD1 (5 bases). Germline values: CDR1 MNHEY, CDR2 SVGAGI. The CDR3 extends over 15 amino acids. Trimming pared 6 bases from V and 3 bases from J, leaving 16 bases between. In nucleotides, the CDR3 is TGTGCCAGCAGAGGGCTCACAGGCGTAACAGATACGCAGTATTTT. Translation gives CASRGLTGVTDTQYF.

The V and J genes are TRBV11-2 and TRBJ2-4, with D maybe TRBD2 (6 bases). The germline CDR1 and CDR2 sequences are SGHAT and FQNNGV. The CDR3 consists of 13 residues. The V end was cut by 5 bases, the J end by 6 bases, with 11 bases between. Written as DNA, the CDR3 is TGTGCCAGCAGCCGGGACTCCCTAAACATTCAGTACTTC. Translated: CASSRDSLNIQYF.